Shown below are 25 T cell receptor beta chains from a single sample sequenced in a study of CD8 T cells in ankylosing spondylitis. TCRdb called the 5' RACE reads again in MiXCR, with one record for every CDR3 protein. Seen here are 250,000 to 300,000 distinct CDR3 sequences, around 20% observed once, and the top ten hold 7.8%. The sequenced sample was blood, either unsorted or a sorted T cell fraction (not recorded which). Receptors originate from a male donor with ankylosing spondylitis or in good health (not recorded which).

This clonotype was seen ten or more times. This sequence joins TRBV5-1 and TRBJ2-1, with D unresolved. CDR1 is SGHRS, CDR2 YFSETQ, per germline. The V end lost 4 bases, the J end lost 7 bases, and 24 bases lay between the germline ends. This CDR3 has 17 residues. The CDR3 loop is CASSRGLLETLGNEQFF. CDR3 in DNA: TGCGCCAGCAGCCGTGGGCTTCTAGAAACCCTAGGGAATGAGCAGTTCTTC.

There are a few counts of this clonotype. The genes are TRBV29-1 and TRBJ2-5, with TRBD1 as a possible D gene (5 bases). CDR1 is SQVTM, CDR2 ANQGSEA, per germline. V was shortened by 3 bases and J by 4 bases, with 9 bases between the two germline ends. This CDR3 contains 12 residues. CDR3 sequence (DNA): TGCAGCGTTGAGGAAAGGGGAGAGACCCAGTACTTC. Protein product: CSVEERGETQYF.

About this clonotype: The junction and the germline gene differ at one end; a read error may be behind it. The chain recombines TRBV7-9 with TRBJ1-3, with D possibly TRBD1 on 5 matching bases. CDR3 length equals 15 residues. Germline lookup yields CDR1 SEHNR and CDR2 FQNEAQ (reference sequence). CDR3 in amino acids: CASSRGTRSGNTIYF. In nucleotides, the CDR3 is TGTGCCAGCAGCCGAGGGACCCGCTCTGGAAACACAATATATTTT.

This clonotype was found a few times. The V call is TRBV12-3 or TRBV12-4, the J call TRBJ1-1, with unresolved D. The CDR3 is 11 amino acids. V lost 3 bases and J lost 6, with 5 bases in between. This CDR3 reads CASSLGAEAFF. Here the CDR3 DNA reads TGTGCCAGCAGTTTGGGAGCTGAAGCTTTCTTT.

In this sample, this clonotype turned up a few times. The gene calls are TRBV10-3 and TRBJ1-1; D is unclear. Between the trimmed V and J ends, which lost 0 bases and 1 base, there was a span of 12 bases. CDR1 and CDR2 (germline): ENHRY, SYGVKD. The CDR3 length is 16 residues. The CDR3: CAISESRSHPNTEAFF. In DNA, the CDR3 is TGTGCCATCAGTGAGTCTAGGTCCCATCCGAACACTGAAGCTTTCTTT.

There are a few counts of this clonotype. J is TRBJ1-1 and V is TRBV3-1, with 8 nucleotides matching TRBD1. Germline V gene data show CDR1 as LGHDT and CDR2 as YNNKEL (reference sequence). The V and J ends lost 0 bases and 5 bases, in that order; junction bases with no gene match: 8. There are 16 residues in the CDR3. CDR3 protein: CASSQDSGGPLTEAFF. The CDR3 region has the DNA TGTGCCAGCAGCCAAGATTCAGGGGGCCCTTTGACTGAAGCTTTCTTT.

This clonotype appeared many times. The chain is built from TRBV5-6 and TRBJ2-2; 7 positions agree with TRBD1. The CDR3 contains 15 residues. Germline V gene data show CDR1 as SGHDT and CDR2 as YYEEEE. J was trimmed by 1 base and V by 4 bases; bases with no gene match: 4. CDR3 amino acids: CASSAGTVNTGELFF. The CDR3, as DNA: TGTGCCAGCAGCGCCGGGACAGTGAACACCGGGGAGCTGTTTTTT.

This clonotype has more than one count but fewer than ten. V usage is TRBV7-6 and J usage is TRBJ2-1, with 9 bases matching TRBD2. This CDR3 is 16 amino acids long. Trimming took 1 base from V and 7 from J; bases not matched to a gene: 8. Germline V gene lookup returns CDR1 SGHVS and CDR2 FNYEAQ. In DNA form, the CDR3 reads TGTGCCAGCAGCTTAGATGGCGGGGGGGCGTTGAATGAGCAGTTCTTC. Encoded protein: CASSLDGGGALNEQFF. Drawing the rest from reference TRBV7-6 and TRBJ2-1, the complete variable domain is GAGVSQSPRYKVTKRGQDVALRCDPISGHVSLYWYRQALGQGPEFLTYFNYEAQQDKSGLPNDRFSAERPEGSISTLTIQRTEQRDSAMYRCASSLDGGGALNEQFFGPGTRLTVL.

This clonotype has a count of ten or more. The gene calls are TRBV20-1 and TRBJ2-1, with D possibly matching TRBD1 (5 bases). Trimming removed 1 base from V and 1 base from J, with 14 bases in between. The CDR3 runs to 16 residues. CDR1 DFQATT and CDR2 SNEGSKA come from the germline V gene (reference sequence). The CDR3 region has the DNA TGCAGTGCTAGAGCCGGCAGGGCCGCTTCCTACAATGAGCAGTTCTTC. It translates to CSARAGRAASYNEQFF.

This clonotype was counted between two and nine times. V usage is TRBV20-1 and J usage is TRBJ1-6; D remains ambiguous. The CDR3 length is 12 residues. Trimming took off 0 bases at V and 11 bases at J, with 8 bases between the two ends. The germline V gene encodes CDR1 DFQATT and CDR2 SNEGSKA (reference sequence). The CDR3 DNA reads TGCAGTGCTAGAGATGGCGGGGCACCCCTCCACTTT. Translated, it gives CSARDGGAPLHF.

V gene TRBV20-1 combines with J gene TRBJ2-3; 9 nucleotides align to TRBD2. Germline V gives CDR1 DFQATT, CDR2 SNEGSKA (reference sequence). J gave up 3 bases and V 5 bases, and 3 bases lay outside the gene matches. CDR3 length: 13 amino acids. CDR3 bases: TGCAGTGCTGGGACTAGCCGAACAGATACGCAGTATTTT. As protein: CSAGTSRTDTQYF.

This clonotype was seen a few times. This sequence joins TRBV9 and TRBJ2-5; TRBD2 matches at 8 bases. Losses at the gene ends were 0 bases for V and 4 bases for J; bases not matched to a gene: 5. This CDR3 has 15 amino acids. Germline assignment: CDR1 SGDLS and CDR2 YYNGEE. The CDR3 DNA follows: TGTGCCAGCAGCGTAGGGGCCCGGGAGGGAGAGACCCAGTACTTC. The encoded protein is CASSVGAREGETQYF.

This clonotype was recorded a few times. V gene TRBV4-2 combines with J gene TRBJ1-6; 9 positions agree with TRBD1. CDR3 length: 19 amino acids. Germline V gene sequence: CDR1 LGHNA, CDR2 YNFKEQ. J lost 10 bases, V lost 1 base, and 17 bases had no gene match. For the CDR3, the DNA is TGTGCCAGCAGCCAAGTGGGTCGTGAATGGGGACAGGGTTCCTCACCCCTCCACTTT. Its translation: CASSQVGREWGQGSSPLHF.

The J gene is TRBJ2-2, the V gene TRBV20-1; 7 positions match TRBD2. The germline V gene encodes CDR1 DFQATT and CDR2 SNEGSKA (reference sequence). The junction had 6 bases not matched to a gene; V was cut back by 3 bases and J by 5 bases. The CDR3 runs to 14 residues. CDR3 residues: CSASSGQGTGELFF. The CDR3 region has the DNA TGCAGTGCTAGTAGCGGGCAAGGAACCGGGGAGCTGTTTTTT.

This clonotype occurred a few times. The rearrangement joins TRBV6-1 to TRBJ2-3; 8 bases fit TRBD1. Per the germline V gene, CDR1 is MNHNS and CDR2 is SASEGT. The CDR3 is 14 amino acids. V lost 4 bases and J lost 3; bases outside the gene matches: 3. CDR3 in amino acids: CASSGTGMTDTQYF. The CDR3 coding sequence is TGTGCCAGCAGTGGGACAGGGATGACAGATACGCAGTATTTT.

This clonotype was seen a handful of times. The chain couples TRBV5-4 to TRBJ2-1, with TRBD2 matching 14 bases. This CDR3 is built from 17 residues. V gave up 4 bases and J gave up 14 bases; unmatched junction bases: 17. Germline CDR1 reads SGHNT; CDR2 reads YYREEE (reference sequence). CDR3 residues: CASSRGLAGGLPHAEFF. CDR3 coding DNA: TGTGCCAGCAGCCGAGGACTAGCGGGAGGCCTACCCCATGCAGAGTTCTTC.

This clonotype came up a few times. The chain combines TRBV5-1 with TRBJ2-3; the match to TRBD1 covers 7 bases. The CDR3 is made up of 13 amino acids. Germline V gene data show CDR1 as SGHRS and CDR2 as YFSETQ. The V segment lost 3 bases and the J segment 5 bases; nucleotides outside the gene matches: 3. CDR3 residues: CASSSQGIDTQYF. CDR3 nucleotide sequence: TGCGCCAGCAGCTCACAGGGGATAGATACGCAGTATTTT.

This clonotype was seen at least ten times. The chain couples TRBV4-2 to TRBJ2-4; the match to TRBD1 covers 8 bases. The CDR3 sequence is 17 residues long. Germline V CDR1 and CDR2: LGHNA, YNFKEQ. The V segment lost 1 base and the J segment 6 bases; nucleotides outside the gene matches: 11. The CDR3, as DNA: TGTGCCAGCAGCCAAGGATCCGCAGGGGGCGTGGGAAACATTCAGTACTTC. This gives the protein CASSQGSAGGVGNIQYF.

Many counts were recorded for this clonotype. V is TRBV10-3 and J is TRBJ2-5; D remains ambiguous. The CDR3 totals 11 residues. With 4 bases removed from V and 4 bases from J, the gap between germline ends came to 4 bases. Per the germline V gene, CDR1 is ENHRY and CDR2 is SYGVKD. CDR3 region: CAISGGETQYF. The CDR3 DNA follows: TGTGCCATCAGTGGGGGAGAGACCCAGTACTTC.

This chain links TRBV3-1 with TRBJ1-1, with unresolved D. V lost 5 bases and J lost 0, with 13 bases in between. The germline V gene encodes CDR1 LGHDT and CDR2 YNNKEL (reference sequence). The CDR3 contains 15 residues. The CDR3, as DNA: TGTGCCAGCAGCAATTCGCCCACGTTGAACACTGAAGCTTTCTTT. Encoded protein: CASSNSPTLNTEAFF.

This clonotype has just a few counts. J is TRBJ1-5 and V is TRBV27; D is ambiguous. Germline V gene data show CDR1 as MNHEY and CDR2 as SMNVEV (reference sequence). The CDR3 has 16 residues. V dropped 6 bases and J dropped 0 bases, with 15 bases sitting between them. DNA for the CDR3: TGTGCCAGCAGAATATCTGGCGGATTTAGCAATCAGCCCCAGCATTTT. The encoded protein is CASRISGGFSNQPQHF.

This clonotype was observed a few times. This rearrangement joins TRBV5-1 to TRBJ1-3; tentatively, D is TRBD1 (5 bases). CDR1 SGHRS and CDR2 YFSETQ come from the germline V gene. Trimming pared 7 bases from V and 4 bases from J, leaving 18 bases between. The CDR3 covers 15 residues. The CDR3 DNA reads TGCGCCAGCCAACCGGTCGGGGGGAACGGAAACACCATATATTTT. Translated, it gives CASQPVGGNGNTIYF.

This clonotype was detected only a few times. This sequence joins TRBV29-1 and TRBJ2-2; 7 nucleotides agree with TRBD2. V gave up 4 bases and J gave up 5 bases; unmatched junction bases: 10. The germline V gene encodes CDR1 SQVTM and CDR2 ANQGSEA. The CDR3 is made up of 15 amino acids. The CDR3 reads CSVVVAGVGTGELFF. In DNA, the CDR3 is TGCAGCGTTGTGGTAGCGGGCGTCGGGACCGGGGAGCTGTTTTTT.

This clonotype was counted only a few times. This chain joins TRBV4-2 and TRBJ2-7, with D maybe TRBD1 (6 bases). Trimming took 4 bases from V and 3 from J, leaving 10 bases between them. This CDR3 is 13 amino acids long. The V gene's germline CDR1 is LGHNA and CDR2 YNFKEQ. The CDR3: CASSRRTVYEQYV. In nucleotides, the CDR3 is TGTGCCAGCAGCCGGCGGACAGTCTACGAGCAGTACGTC.

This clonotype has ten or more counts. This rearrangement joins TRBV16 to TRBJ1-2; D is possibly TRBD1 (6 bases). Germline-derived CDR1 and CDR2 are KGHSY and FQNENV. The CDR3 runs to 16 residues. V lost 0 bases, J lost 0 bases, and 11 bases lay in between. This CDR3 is CASSQSTQGPNYGYTF. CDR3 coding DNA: TGTGCCAGCAGCCAATCCACACAGGGTCCTAACTATGGCTACACCTTC.